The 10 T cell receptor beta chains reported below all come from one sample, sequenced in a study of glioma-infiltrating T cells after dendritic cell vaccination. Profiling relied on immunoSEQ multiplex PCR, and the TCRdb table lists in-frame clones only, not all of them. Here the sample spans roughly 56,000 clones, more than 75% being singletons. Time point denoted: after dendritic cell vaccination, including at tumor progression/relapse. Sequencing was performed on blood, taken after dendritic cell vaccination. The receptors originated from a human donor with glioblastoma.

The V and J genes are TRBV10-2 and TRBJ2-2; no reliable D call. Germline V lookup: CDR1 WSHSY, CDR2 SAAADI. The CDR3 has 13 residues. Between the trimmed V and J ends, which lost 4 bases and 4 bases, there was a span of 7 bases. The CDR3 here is CASSGRGTGELFF. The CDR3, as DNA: TGCGCCAGCAGTGGTCGCGGCACCGGGGAGCTGTTTTTT.

CDR3 amino acids: CASSRGTSGGRSYEQYF. DNA of the CDR3: TGTGCCAGCAGCAGAGGGACTAGCGGGGGGCGCTCCTACGAGCAGTACTTC. J is TRBJ2-7 and V is TRBV5-5; 15 bases are a match to TRBD2. This CDR3 comprises 17 residues. Germline V CDR1 and CDR2: SGHKS, YYEKEE (reference sequence). V gave up 4 bases and J gave up 0 bases; unmatched junction bases: 5.

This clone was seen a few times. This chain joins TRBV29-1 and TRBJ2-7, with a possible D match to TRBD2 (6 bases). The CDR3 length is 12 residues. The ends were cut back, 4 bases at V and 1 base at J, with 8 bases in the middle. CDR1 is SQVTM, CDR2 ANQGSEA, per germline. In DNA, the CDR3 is TGCAGCGTTGTGGAGGGGTCCTACGAGCAGTACTTC. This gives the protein CSVVEGSYEQYF.

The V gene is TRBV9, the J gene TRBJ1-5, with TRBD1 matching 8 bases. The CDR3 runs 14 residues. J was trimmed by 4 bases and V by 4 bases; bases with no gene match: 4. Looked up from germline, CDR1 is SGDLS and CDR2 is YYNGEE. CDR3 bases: TGTGCCAGCAGCTTTAGGACAGGGAATCAGCCCCAGCATTTT. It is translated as CASSFRTGNQPQHF.

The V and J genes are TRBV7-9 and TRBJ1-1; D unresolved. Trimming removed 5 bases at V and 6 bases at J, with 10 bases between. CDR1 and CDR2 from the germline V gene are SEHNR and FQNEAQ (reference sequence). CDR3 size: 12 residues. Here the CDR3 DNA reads TGTGCCAGCAGCCCCCATCCAGCTGAAGCTTTCTTT. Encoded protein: CASSPHPAEAFF.

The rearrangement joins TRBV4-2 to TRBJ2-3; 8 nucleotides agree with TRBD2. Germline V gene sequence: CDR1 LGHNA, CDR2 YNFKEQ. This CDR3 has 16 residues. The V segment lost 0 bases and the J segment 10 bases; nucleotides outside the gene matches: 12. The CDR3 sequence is CASSQERFSGAESQYF. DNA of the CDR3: TGTGCCAGCAGCCAAGAGAGATTTAGCGGGGCTGAGTCGCAGTATTTT.

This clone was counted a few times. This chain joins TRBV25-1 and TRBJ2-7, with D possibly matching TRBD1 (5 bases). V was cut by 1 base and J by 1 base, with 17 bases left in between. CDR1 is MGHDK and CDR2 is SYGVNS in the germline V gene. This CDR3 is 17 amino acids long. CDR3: CASSESIRQPNSYEQYF. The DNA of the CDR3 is TGTGCCAGCAGTGAATCGATTCGACAGCCTAATTCCTACGAGCAGTACTTC.

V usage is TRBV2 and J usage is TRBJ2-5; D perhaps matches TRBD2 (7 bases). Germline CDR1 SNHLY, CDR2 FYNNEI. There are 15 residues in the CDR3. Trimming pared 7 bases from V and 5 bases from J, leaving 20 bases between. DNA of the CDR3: TGTGCCAGCATGAGGGGGGGGGCACTCTCGGAGACCCAGTACTTC. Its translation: CASMRGGALSETQYF.

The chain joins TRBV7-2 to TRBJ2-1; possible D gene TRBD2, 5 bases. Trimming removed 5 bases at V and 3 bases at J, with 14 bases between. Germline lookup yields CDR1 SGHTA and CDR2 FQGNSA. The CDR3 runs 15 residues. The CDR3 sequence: CASSDTTRNYNEQFF. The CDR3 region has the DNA TGTGCCAGCAGCGATACCACTAGAAACTACAATGAGCAGTTCTTC.

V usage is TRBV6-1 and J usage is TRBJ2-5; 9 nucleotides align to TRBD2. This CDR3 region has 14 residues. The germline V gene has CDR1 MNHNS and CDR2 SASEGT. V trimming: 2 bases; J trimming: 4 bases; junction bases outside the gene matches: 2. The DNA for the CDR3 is TGTGCCAGCAGTGAACTAGCGGGGTTAGAGACCCAGTACTTC. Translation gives CASSELAGLETQYF.